Listed below are T cell receptor beta chains from one sample, sequenced in a study of blood T cell repertoires in COVID-19. TCRdb keeps only in-frame clones here, not all; method: immunoSEQ multiplex PCR. The data hold some 180,000 clones, with around 84% observed a single time. The sequenced material came from peripheral blood. The receptors were sampled from a human donor in a cohort sampled during active COVID-19. The CDR3 runs from the conserved cysteine through the conserved F or W. The D gene is left open where the match is weak. Some rows have no size entry. The others give once, few or many, or a class for an expanded clone.

D,size,J,V,CDR3,DNA
TRBD2,few,TRBJ2-4,TRBV6-4,CASSPGTSGRENIQYF,TGTGCCAGCAGCCCCGGGACTAGCGGGAGAGAAAACATTCAGTACTTC
TRBD1,NA,TRBJ2-7,TRBV6-5,CASSPPGQGLGEQYF,TGTGCCAGCAGCCCCCCGGGACAGGGACTGGGCGAGCAGTACTTC
NA,NA,TRBJ1-2,TRBV2,CASSVQGRANYGYTF,TGTGCCAGCAGTGTACAGGGTCGAGCTAACTATGGCTACACCTTC
NA,NA,TRBJ1-1,TRBV19,CASSTGKTEAFF,TGTGCCAGTAGTACGGGGAAAACTGAAGCTTTCTTT
TRBD2,NA,TRBJ2-5,TRBV15,CATSRDPPGLAGVRETQYF,TGTGCCACCAGCAGAGATCCCCCGGGACTAGCGGGAGTAAGGGAGACCCAGTACTTC
NA,NA,TRBJ2-1,TRBV21-1,CASTQKIWTGGLASAYNEQFF,TGTGCCAGCACCCAAAAAATATGGACAGGGGGTCTTGCATCCGCCTACAATGAGCAGTTCTTC
TRBD2,NA,TRBJ2-3,TRBV6-1,CASSEDHYSGTGKSTDTQYF,TGTGCCAGCAGTGAAGATCATTATAGCGGGACCGGTAAAAGCACAGATACGCAGTATTTT
NA,NA,TRBJ2-5,TRBV19,CASSPGPGGYGETQYF,TGTGCCAGTAGTCCAGGCCCAGGGGGGTACGGAGAGACCCAGTACTTC
NA,NA,TRBJ1-4,TRBV10-1,CASSDGRGNEKLFF,TGCGCCAGCAGTGACGGGAGGGGTAATGAAAAACTGTTTTTT
NA,NA,TRBJ2-3,TRBV27,CASSMQQGEQTTDTQYF,TGTGCCAGCAGTATGCAACAGGGCGAGCAAACCACAGATACGCAGTATTTT
TRBD1,NA,TRBJ1-5,TRBV19,CASSIDGQGYSNQPQHF,TGTGCCAGTAGTATAGACGGACAGGGGTATAGCAATCAGCCCCAGCATTTT
TRBD2,NA,TRBJ2-1,TRBV19,CASSNGLAGGSYNEQFF,TGTGCCAGTAGTAACGGACTAGCGGGAGGATCCTACAATGAGCAGTTCTTC
NA,NA,TRBJ2-5,TRBV13,CASSLRRDRETQYF,TGTGCCAGCAGCCTCCGGAGAGACAGGGAGACCCAGTACTTC
NA,NA,TRBJ2-1,TRBV5-6,CASSPTDSHYNEQFF,TGTGCCAGCAGCCCAACAGACAGTCATTACAATGAGCAGTTCTTC
TRBD1,NA,TRBJ1-3,TRBV30,CAWSAFRGLSGNTIYF,TGTGCCTGGAGTGCTTTCAGGGGGCTCTCTGGAAACACCATATATTTT